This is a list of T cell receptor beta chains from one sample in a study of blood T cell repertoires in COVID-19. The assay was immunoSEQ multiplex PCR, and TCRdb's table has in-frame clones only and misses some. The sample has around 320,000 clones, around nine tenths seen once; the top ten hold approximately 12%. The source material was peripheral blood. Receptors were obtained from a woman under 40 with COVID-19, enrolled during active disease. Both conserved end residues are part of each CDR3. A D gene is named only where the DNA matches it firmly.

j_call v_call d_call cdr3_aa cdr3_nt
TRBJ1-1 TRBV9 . CASSITDYTEAFF TGTGCCAGCAGCATAACCGACTACACTGAAGCTTTCTTT
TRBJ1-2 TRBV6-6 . CASSSTQDYGYTF TGTGCCAGCAGCTCAACTCAGGACTATGGCTACACCTTC
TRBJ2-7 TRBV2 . CASSREGDSYEQYF TGTGCCAGCAGTAGGGAAGGGGACTCCTACGAGCAGTACTTC
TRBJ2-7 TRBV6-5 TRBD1 CASSWGQGAEEQYF TGTGCCAGCAGTTGGGGACAGGGGGCAGAGGAGCAGTACTTC
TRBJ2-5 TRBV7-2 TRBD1 CASSWSTGNQETQYF TGTGCCAGCAGCTGGTCGACAGGGAATCAAGAGACCCAGTACTTC
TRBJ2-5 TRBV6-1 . CASSELAGGETQYF TGTGCCAGCAGTGAACTAGCAGGCGGGGAGACCCAGTACTTC
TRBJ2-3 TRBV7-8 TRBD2 CASSANSGGSTDTQYF TGTGCCAGCAGCGCTAATAGCGGGGGTAGCACAGATACGCAGTATTTT
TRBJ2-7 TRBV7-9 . CASRHPPRDEQYF TGTGCCAGCAGACATCCCCCCAGGGACGAGCAGTACTTC
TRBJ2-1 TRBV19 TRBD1 CASRGSDRTYNEQFF TGTGCCAGTAGGGGATCGGACAGGACCTACAATGAGCAGTTCTTC
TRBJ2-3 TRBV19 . CASSIDVGAYTDTQYF TGTGCCAGTAGTATAGATGTTGGGGCCTACACAGATACGCAGTATTTT
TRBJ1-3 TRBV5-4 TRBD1 CASSLAGQGNSGNTIYF TGTGCCAGCAGCTTGGCAGGACAGGGGAACTCTGGAAACACCATATATTTT
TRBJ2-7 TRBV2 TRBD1 CASSATGPSYEQYF TGTGCCAGCAGTGCGACAGGGCCCTCCTACGAGCAGTACTTC
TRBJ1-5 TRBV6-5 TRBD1 CASGQGPNQPQHF TGTGCCAGCGGACAGGGCCCCAATCAGCCCCAGCATTTT
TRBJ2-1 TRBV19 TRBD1 CASGTGNYNEQFF TGTGCCAGTGGGACAGGGAATTACAATGAGCAGTTCTTC
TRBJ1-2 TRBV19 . CASSTTPGYGYTF TGTGCCAGTAGTACTACCCCAGGCTATGGCTACACCTTC
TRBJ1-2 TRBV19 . CASSTMYGYTF TGTGCCAGTAGTACCATGTATGGCTACACCTTC